This TCR beta chain was observed in a study of CD8 T cells in Susac syndrome. Reverse transcription of roughly 0.5 to 1 ug RNA was performed with random hexamers. TCRdb re-called the immunoSEQ multiplex PCR reads with MiXCR, one entry per CDR3 protein. The sample comprises 150,000 to 250,000 distinct CDR3 sequences, roughly 96% of which are singletons, and roughly 0.088% rests with the top ten. V shed 6 bases and J shed 5 bases, with 8 bases lying between them. The CDR3 length is 12 residues. From germline, CDR1 is LGHNT and CDR2 FRNRAP. This receptor was obtained from a human donor with multiple sclerosis. The V call is TRBV12-5, the J call TRBJ1-5; no firm D call. The sample consisted of CD4+ T cells from PBMCs. The CDR3 DNA follows: TGTGCTAGTGGGCATAATGATCAGCCCCAGCATTTT. Translating gives CASGHNDQPQHF. The full variable domain, with the rest looked up from reference TRBV12-5 and TRBJ1-5, is DARVTQTPRHKVTEMGQEVTMRCQPILGHNTVFWYRQTMMQGLELLAYFRNRAPLDDSGMPKDRFSAEMPDATLATLKIQPSEPRDSAVYFCASGHNDQPQHFGDGTRLSIL.